A single sample is the source of the 23 T cell receptor beta chains below, sequenced in a study of persistence of HIV-infected CD4 T cells. Nonspecific anti-CD3/anti-CD28 bead stimulation represents the broad CD4+ T cell repertoire. Sorting selected CD4+ T cells upregulating both CD40 ligand and CD69. For these receptors, no antigen is known. The libraries were made with immunoSEQ version 4 in survey mode. This table comes from immunoSEQ multiplex PCR, and its TCRdb copy is limited to in-frame clones, with some not included. There are fewer than 45,000 clones in the sample; about nine tenths occur only once, and 0.4% to 0.5% lies in the top ten. This specimen consisted of CD4+ T cells sorted from PBMCs after roughly 20-hour stimulation, obtained from a patient who received antiretroviral therapy. The receptors derive from an adult woman with HIV who was CMV-seropositive.

The chain joins TRBV5-1 to TRBJ1-2; no clear D gene. The CDR3 contains 16 residues. The germline CDR1 and CDR2 sequences are SGHRS and YFSETQ. V was trimmed by 1 base and J by 8 bases, leaving 21 bases between them. This CDR3 is CASSLQAGATLGGYTF. CDR3 nucleotides: TGCGCCAGCAGCTTGCAGGCAGGTGCCACCCTAGGGGGCTACACCTTC.

For the CDR3, the DNA is TGTGCCAGTAGTACCCCAAACCAGGGACAGGGAGTTGTCTACGAGCAGTACGTC. This codes for CASSTPNQGQGVVYEQYV. The chain links TRBV19 to TRBJ2-7, with 9 bases identical to TRBD1. CDR1 and CDR2 (germline): LNHDA, SQIVND (reference sequence). CDR3 length equals 18 residues. V was clipped by 4 bases and J by 3 bases; unmatched bases: 16.

This rearrangement joins TRBV7-8 to TRBJ2-7, with D possibly matching TRBD1 (5 bases). Trimming shortened V by 1 base and J by 5 bases, and 9 bases separated the two germline ends. CDR3 size: 13 residues. Germline assignment: CDR1 SGHVS and CDR2 FQNEAQ. DNA for the CDR3: TGTGCCAGCAGCTTAGTCCAGGGTGACGAGCAGTACTTC. This gives the protein CASSLVQGDEQYF. The whole variable domain, remainder taken from reference TRBV7-8 and TRBJ2-7, is GAGVSQSPRYKVAKRGQDVALRCDPISGHVSLFWYQQALGQGPEFLTYFQNEAQLDKSGLPSDRFFAERPEGSVSTLKIQRTQQEDSAVYLCASSLVQGDEQYFGPGTRLTVT.

The chain combines TRBV9 with TRBJ2-1, with D perhaps TRBD1 or TRBD2 (5 bases each). Germline V CDR1 and CDR2: SGDLS, YYNGEE. V gave up 3 bases and J gave up 0 bases, with 13 bases separating them. The CDR3 spans 16 residues. CDR3 amino acids: CASSEYGGSSYNEQFF. DNA for the CDR3: TGTGCCAGCAGCGAATATGGGGGTAGCTCCTACAATGAGCAGTTCTTC.

The CDR3, as DNA: TGTGCCAGCAGTGAAAACCGGGTAGCCGTGGAAGAGACCCAGTACTTC. This gives the protein CASSENRVAVEETQYF. The chain links TRBV2 to TRBJ2-5; D gene unclear. Trimming left V 2 bases short and J 3 bases short, with 16 bases between. This CDR3 region has 16 residues. Germline lookup yields CDR1 SNHLY and CDR2 FYNNEI. Looking up the rest from reference TRBV2 and TRBJ2-5 gives the full variable domain: EPEVTQTPSHQVTQMGQEVILRCVPISNHLYFYWYRQILGQKVEFLVSFYNNEISEKSEIFDDQFSVERPDGSNFTLKIRSTKLEDSAMYFCASSENRVAVEETQYFGPGTRLLVL.

This clone occurred once. J is TRBJ2-1 and V is TRBV7-2; D is perhaps TRBD2 (5 bases). Trimming took off 5 bases at V and 5 bases at J, with 16 bases between the two ends. This CDR3 comprises 15 residues. Germline V gives CDR1 SGHTA, CDR2 FQGNSA. For the CDR3, the DNA is TGTGCCAGCAGCGTGCCAGGAGGACCACACAATGAGCAGTTCTTC. It encodes CASSVPGGPHNEQFF.

This chain joins TRBV12-3 or TRBV12-4 and TRBJ1-1, with D possibly being TRBD1 (5 bases). V shed 3 bases and J shed 8 bases, with 7 bases lying between them. This CDR3 contains 11 residues. Written as DNA, the CDR3 is TGTGCCAGCAGTTTCGGGACGGAAGCTTTCTTT. Amino acid sequence: CASSFGTEAFF.

A single count supports this clone. The chain has TRBV19 and TRBJ2-3; D perhaps matches TRBD2 (7 bases). The V gene's germline CDR1 is LNHDA and CDR2 SQIVND (reference sequence). V was cut by 5 bases and J by 4 bases, with 10 bases left in between. CDR3 size: 13 residues. The CDR3 DNA reads as TGTGCCAGTAGTTGGCGGGGGCCAGATACGCAGTATTTT. Translating gives CASSWRGPDTQYF.

This chain connects TRBV30 to TRBJ1-1, with a weak D call TRBD1 (6 bases). CDR3 size: 13 residues. Germline CDR1 GTSNPN, CDR2 SVGIG (reference sequence). V was cut by 8 bases and J by 0 bases, with 13 bases left in between. This chain's CDR3 is CARIDRLNTEAFF. CDR3 nucleotide sequence: TGTGCCCGCATCGACAGGTTGAACACTGAAGCTTTCTTT.

J is TRBJ1-4 and V is TRBV7-8; D unclear. This CDR3 contains 17 residues. Trimming removed 3 bases from V and 4 bases from J, with 18 bases in between. The V gene's germline CDR1 is SGHVS and CDR2 FQNEAQ. The CDR3 DNA follows: TGTGCCAGCAGCTTGAGGCACACCGGCGCTATTAATGAAAAACTGTTTTTT. Protein product: CASSLRHTGAINEKLFF.

The rearrangement links TRBV14 to TRBJ1-6; no definite D call. Germline assignment: CDR1 SGHDN and CDR2 FVKESK. Trimming took off 4 bases at V and 8 bases at J, with 12 bases between the two ends. This CDR3 is 14 amino acids long. DNA for the CDR3: TGTGCCAGCAGCCGGACCACTGGAGATTCACCCCTCCACTTT. Its protein is CASSRTTGDSPLHF.

The chain uses TRBV7-7 and TRBJ2-2; 7 nucleotides match TRBD1. Germline loops: CDR1 SSHAT, CDR2 FNYEAQ (reference sequence). This CDR3 has 15 amino acids. The J segment lost 2 bases and the V segment lost 5 bases, leaving 5 bases of the junction unmatched. The CDR3 bases are TGTGCCAGCAGCAGGGGGACAGCCAACACCGGGGAGCTGTTTTTT. It codes for CASSRGTANTGELFF.

This rearrangement joins TRBV5-8 to TRBJ1-1; D is undetermined. Germline-derived CDR1 and CDR2 are SGHTS and YDEGEE. The CDR3 extends over 14 amino acids. V was cut by 2 bases and J by 6 bases, with 14 bases left in between. CDR3 protein: CASSFPARAAEAFF. CDR3 nucleotides: TGTGCCAGCAGCTTTCCCGCGAGGGCGGCTGAAGCTTTCTTT.

This clone is a singleton in its sample. This sequence joins TRBV6-5 and TRBJ1-6, with TRBD1 as a possible D gene (5 bases). V was cut by 5 bases and J by 8 bases, with 13 bases left in between. The CDR3 length is 14 residues. Germline CDR1 reads MNHEY; CDR2 reads SVGAGI. The CDR3 DNA sequence: TGTGCCAGCAGTACCTGGGGGGGGGATTCACCCCTCCACTTT. Translated, it gives CASSTWGGDSPLHF.

The V and J genes are TRBV5-4 and TRBJ1-4; D is ambiguous. The CDR3 extends over 13 amino acids. Trimming removed 0 bases at V and 4 bases at J, with 4 bases between. Germline lookup yields CDR1 SGHNT and CDR2 YYREEE (reference sequence). CDR3: CASSLGHNEKLFF. The CDR3 nucleotides read TGTGCCAGCAGCTTGGGACATAATGAAAAACTGTTTTTT.

V gene TRBV5-1 combines with J gene TRBJ1-1, with D tentatively TRBD1 (6 bases). The CDR3 covers 15 residues. Between the trimmed V and J ends, which lost 4 bases and 6 bases, there was a span of 19 bases. Per germline, CDR1 SGHRS and CDR2 YFSETQ. CDR3 DNA sequence: TGCGCCAGCAGCCACGACACTCAGGGGAGGGCTGAAGCTTTCTTT. Amino acids: CASSHDTQGRAEAFF.

This chain connects TRBV5-1 to TRBJ2-1; 9 bases fit TRBD2. CDR3 length: 14 amino acids. The V and J ends lost 1 base and 9 bases, in that order; junction bases with no gene match: 5. Per germline, CDR1 SGHRS and CDR2 YFSETQ. The CDR3 region is CASSLPLAGSEQFF. The CDR3 bases are TGCGCCAGCAGCTTGCCTCTAGCGGGGAGTGAGCAGTTCTTC.

The rearrangement uses TRBV5-8 and TRBJ1-6, with 10 bases fitting TRBD1. Losses at the gene ends were 4 bases for V and 8 bases for J; bases not matched to a gene: 3. Germline V gene sequence: CDR1 SGHTS, CDR2 YDEGEE. The CDR3 contains 14 residues. CDR3 loop: CASSPTGGYSPLHF. The CDR3 coding sequence is TGTGCCAGCAGCCCGACAGGGGGCTATTCACCCCTCCACTTT.

This chain connects TRBV4-1 to TRBJ1-2, with TRBD1 matching 7 bases. Germline V gene lookup returns CDR1 MGHRA and CDR2 YSYEKL. V shed 1 base, J shed 6 bases, and the junction held 8 bases outside the gene matches. The CDR3 contains 15 residues. The CDR3 loop reads CASSQGGGLFDGYTF. CDR3 bases: TGCGCCAGCAGCCAAGGAGGGGGCCTATTCGATGGCTACACCTTC.

The CDR3 bases are TGTGCCAGCAGCGCCGGGAAGAACTATGGCTACACCTTC. As protein: CASSAGKNYGYTF. The gene calls are TRBV9 and TRBJ1-2; D call uncertain. Trimming left V 3 bases short and J 2 bases short, with 8 bases between. The germline V gene encodes CDR1 SGDLS and CDR2 YYNGEE. CDR3 length: 13 residues.

The chain employs TRBV4-2 and TRBJ2-3; 13 nucleotides agree with TRBD2. The germline gives CDR1 LGHNA, CDR2 YNFKEQ. The CDR3 is 16 amino acids. Trimming took 3 bases from V and 4 from J; bases not matched to a gene: 4. This CDR3 is CASSQLLAGGPDTQYF. The CDR3 coding sequence is TGTGCCAGCAGCCAGCTACTAGCGGGGGGGCCAGATACGCAGTATTTT.

V usage is TRBV6-5 and J usage is TRBJ1-1; perhaps TRBD1 as D (5 bases). Germline lookup yields CDR1 MNHEY and CDR2 SVGAGI. The CDR3 spans 11 residues. Trimming took 6 bases from V and 5 from J, leaving 7 bases between them. The CDR3 coding sequence is TGTGCCAGCAGAAGACAGACTGAAGCTTTCTTT. Amino acids: CASRRQTEAFF.

A note on this clone: Other nucleotide sequences in the sample specify the same CDR3. The V and J genes are TRBV5-1 and TRBJ1-4; D is ambiguous. CDR3 length: 13 residues. Germline V gene data show CDR1 as SGHRS and CDR2 as YFSETQ. Trimming took 1 base from V and 4 from J, leaving 5 bases between them. The CDR3, as DNA: TGCGCCAGCAGCTTGAACGGTAATGAAAAACTGTTTTTT. This translates into CASSLNGNEKLFF. Drawing the rest from reference TRBV5-1 and TRBJ1-4, the complete variable domain is KAGVTQTPRYLIKTRGQQVTLSCSPISGHRSVSWYQQTPGQGLQFLFEYFSETQRNKGNFPGRFSGRQFSNSRSEMNVSTLELGDSALYLCASSLNGNEKLFFGSGTQLSVL.